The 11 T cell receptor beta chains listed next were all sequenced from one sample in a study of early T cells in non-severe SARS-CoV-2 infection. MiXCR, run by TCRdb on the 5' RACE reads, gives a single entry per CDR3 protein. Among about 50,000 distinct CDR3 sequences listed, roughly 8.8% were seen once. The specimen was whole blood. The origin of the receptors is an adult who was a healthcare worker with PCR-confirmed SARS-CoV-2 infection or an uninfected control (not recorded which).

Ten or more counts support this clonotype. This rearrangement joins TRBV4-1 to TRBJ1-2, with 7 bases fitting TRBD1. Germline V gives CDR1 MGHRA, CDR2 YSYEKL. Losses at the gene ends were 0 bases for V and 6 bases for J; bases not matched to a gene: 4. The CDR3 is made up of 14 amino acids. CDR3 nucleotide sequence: TGCGCCAGCAGCCAAGAAGGGACAGTTGATGGCTACACCTTC. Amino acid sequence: CASSQEGTVDGYTF.

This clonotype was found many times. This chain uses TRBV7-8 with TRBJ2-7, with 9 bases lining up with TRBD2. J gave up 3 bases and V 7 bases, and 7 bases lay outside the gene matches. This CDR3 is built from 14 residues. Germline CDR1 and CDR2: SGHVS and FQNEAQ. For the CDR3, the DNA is TGTGCCAGCAACCGACTAGCGGATCACTACGAGCAGTACTTC. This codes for CASNRLADHYEQYF.

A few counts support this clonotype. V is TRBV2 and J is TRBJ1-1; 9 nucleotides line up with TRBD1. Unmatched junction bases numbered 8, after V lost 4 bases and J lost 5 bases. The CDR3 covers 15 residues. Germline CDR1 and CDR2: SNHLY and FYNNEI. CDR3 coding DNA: TGTGCCAGCAGTGGCACAGGGGGCGTGAGGACTGAAGCTTTCTTT. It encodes CASSGTGGVRTEAFF.

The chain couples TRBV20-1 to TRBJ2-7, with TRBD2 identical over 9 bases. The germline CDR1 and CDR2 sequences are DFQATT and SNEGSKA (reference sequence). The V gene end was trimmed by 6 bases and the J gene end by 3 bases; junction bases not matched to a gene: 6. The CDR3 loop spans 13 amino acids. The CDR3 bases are TGCAGTGCCCCTAGCGGGGAAGGCTACGAGCAGTACTTC. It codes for CSAPSGEGYEQYF.

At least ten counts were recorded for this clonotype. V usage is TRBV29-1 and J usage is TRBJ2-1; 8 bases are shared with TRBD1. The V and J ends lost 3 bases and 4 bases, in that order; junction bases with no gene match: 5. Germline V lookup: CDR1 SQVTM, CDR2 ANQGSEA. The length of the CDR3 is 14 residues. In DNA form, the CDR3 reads TGCAGCGTTGAGTCAGGGGGCGCTTACAATGAGCAGTTCTTC. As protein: CSVESGGAYNEQFF.

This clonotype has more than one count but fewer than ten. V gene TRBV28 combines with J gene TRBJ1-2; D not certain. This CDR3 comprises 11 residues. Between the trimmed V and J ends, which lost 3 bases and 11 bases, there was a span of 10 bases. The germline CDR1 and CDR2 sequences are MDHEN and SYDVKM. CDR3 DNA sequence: TGTGCCAGCAGTTTGGCTACAGCTTACACCTTC. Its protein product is CASSLATAYTF.

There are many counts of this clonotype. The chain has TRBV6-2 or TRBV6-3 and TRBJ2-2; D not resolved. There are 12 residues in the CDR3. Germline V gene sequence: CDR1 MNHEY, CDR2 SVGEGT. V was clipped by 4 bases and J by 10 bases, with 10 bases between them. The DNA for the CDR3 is TGTGCCAGCAGTTTCATGGCCTTGGAGCTGTTTTTT. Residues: CASSFMALELFF.

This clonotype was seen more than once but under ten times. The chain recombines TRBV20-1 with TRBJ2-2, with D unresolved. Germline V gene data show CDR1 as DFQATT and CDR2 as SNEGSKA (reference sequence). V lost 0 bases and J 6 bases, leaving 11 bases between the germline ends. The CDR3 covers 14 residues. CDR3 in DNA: TGCAGTGCTAGAGATCCTTGGGGTGCCGGGGAGCTGTTTTTT. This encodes CSARDPWGAGELFF.

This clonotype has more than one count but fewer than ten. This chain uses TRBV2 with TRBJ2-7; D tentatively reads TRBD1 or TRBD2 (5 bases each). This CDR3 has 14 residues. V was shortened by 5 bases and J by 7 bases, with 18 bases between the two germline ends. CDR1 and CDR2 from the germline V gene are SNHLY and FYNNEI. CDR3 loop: CASSRDPGTAEQYF. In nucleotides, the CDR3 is TGTGCCAGCAGTCGTGATCCTGGGACGGCAGAGCAGTACTTC.

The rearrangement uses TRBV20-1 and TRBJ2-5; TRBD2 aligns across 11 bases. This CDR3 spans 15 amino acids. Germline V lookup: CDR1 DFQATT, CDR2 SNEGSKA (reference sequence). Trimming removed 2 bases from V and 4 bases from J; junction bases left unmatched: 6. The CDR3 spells CSARRLAGGPETQYF. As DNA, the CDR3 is TGCAGTGCTAGAAGGTTAGCGGGAGGGCCAGAGACCCAGTACTTC.

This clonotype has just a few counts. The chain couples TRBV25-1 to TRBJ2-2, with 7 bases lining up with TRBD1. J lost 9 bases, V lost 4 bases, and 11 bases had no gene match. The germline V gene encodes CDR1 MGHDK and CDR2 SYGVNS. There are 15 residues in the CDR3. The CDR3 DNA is TGTGCCAGCAGTGGGCTGGACAGGCTAGGATGGGAGCTGTTTTTT. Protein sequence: CASSGLDRLGWELFF. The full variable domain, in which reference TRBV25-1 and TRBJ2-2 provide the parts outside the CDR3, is EADIYQTPRYLVIGTGKKITLECSQTMGHDKMYWYQQDPGMELHLIHYSYGVNSTEKGDLSSESTVSRIRTEHFPLTLESARPSHTSQYLCASSGLDRLGWELFFGEGSRLTVL.